Shown below are 27 T cell receptor beta chains from a single sample sequenced in a study of shared clonotypes between healthy human individuals. Method: immunoSEQ multiplex PCR; TCRdb's copy keeps in-frame clones and lacks some. Among roughly 680,000 clones listed, 72% were seen once. Material for sequencing was memory CD4+ T cells sorted from blood. Subset reported: CD45RA-negative fraction. These receptors were taken from a woman younger than 45 in good health.

The sample holds a few counts of this clone. The chain recombines TRBV5-4 with TRBJ2-1; TRBD2 agrees at 14 bases. V shed 3 bases and J 12 bases; nucleotides not matched to a gene: 8. The CDR3 sequence is 15 residues long. Germline lookup yields CDR1 SGHNT and CDR2 YYREEE (reference sequence). CDR3 DNA sequence: TGTGCCAGCAGCTCCGGGACTAGCGGGAGAGGGGGGCAGTTCTTC. Its protein is CASSSGTSGRGGQFF.

The chain has TRBV29-1 and TRBJ1-2; perhaps TRBD1 as D (5 bases). Germline V gene sequence: CDR1 SQVTM, CDR2 ANQGSEA. The CDR3 length is 14 residues. The ends were cut back, 6 bases at V and 2 bases at J, with 16 bases in the middle. The chain's CDR3 is CSVRAPGRNYGYTF. CDR3 nucleotides: TGCAGCGTGAGAGCCCCGGGACGGAACTATGGCTACACCTTC.

V usage is TRBV4-3 and J usage is TRBJ1-2; D remains unclear. Per the germline V gene, CDR1 is LGHNA and CDR2 is YSLEER. CDR3 length: 11 residues. Trimming removed 3 bases at V and 7 bases at J, with 6 bases between. CDR3 protein: CASSQNRGYTF. For the CDR3, the DNA is TGCGCCAGCAGCCAGAACCGTGGCTACACCTTC.

The sample holds a few counts of this clone. Different DNA sequences within this sample yield the same CDR3. The CDR3 nucleotides are TGTGCCAGCAGTGGTCAGGACACCGGGGAGCTGTTTTTT. Translated, it gives CASSGQDTGELFF. The J gene is TRBJ2-2, the V gene TRBV6-4; D ambiguous. The CDR3 is 13 amino acids. Germline V gene lookup returns CDR1 MRHNA and CDR2 SNTAGT. Trimming took 4 bases from V and 3 from J, leaving 6 bases between them.

The chain has TRBV6-5 and TRBJ2-5, with D perhaps matching TRBD2 (5 bases). Trimming stripped 6 bases from V and 5 bases from J, with 13 bases between. Germline V gene lookup returns CDR1 MNHEY and CDR2 SVGAGI. The CDR3 loop spans 13 amino acids. As DNA, the CDR3 is TGTGCCAGCAGACCAAGACTAAGTGAGACCCAGTACTTC. This gives the protein CASRPRLSETQYF.

Many counts were recorded for this clone. V is TRBV2 and J is TRBJ2-7; D gene ambiguous. The CDR3 is 14 amino acids. The germline CDR1 and CDR2 sequences are SNHLY and FYNNEI. Deletions cut 8 bases from V and 4 bases from J, with 18 bases between. The CDR3 nucleotides are TGTGCCAGCTCTGGTTCGGAACTTATTTACGAGCAGTACTTC. Translating it yields CASSGSELIYEQYF.

The chain has TRBV10-3 and TRBJ1-1; TRBD1 is a possible D gene (6 bases). The germline CDR1 and CDR2 sequences are ENHRY and SYGVKD. V lost 9 bases and J 1 base, leaving 18 bases between the germline ends. The CDR3 is 15 amino acids. CDR3 residues: CAINTQGSSNTEAFF. The DNA for the CDR3 is TGTGCCATTAATACCCAGGGGTCTTCGAACACTGAAGCTTTCTTT.

The gene calls are TRBV20-1 and TRBJ2-7; no clear D gene. The CDR3 spans 11 residues. CDR1 DFQATT and CDR2 SNEGSKA come from the germline V gene (reference sequence). The ends were cut back, 6 bases at V and 8 bases at J, with 14 bases in the middle. The CDR3 DNA is TGCAGTGCCGCTAGGTCAGACAAGCAGTACTTC. Translating it yields CSAARSDKQYF.

This chain uses TRBV29-1 with TRBJ2-2, with 7 bases matching TRBD1. V shed 6 bases, J shed 4 bases, and the junction held 2 bases outside the gene matches. The CDR3 consists of 12 residues. In germline, CDR1 is SQVTM, CDR2 ANQGSEA. CDR3 sequence: CSVGQSTGELFF. The CDR3 DNA is TGCAGCGTGGGACAGAGCACCGGGGAGCTGTTTTTT.

This clone has just one count. The genes are TRBV5-1 and TRBJ2-5, with a tentative D call TRBD1 (5 bases). V dropped 0 bases and J dropped 5 bases, with 14 bases sitting between them. Per germline, CDR1 SGHRS and CDR2 YFSETQ. The CDR3 has 15 residues. The chain's CDR3 is CASSLGNSGLETQYF. For the CDR3, the DNA is TGCGCCAGCAGCTTGGGCAACTCAGGGTTGGAGACCCAGTACTTC.

This clone was seen only a few times. J is TRBJ2-2 and V is TRBV10-1; D is perhaps TRBD1 or TRBD2 (6 bases each). Trimming stripped 5 bases from V and 6 bases from J, with 13 bases between. CDR3 length: 14 amino acids. Germline loops: CDR1 WNHNN, CDR2 SYGVQD (reference sequence). CDR3 sequence reads: CASSFAGEAGELFF. The CDR3 region has the DNA TGCGCCAGCAGTTTTGCAGGGGAGGCCGGGGAGCTGTTTTTT.

The rearrangement links TRBV28 to TRBJ2-3, with 7 bases that match TRBD1. Germline V gene lookup returns CDR1 MDHEN and CDR2 SYDVKM. V shed 4 bases, J shed 4 bases, and the junction held 5 bases outside the gene matches. CDR3 length: 14 residues. DNA of the CDR3: TGTGCCAGCAGTTCGGGCAGGGGGTCAGATACGCAGTATTTT. Residues: CASSSGRGSDTQYF.

The V and J genes are TRBV6-5 and TRBJ2-1; TRBD2 matches at 11 bases. The CDR3 spans 16 residues. CDR1 is MNHEY and CDR2 is SVGAGI in the germline V gene. V dropped 4 bases and J dropped 6; count of bases not matched to a gene: 8. The CDR3 region is CASSSPWTSGPNEQFF. The CDR3 DNA follows: TGTGCCAGCAGTTCTCCTTGGACTAGCGGGCCCAATGAGCAGTTCTTC.

The chain employs TRBV7-3 and TRBJ2-2; 11 bases map to TRBD2. The CDR3 is 18 amino acids. The J segment lost 2 bases and the V segment lost 5 bases, leaving 10 bases of the junction unmatched. The germline CDR1 and CDR2 sequences are SGHTA and FQGTGA. CDR3 sequence reads: CASSLLPGTSGNTGELFF. DNA of the CDR3: TGTGCCAGCAGCCTTCTACCCGGGACTAGCGGAAACACCGGGGAGCTGTTTTTT.

The rearrangement uses TRBV5-4 and TRBJ2-3, with 7 nucleotides matching TRBD2. The CDR3 contains 16 residues. The V gene end was trimmed by 3 bases and the J gene end by 3 bases; junction bases not matched to a gene: 10. Germline V gene lookup returns CDR1 SGHNT and CDR2 YYREEE (reference sequence). The CDR3 spells CASSWGTGGGTDTQYF. In DNA, the CDR3 is TGTGCCAGCAGCTGGGGGACTGGCGGGGGAACAGATACGCAGTATTTT. The variable domain in full, with the rest retrieved from reference TRBV5-4 and TRBJ2-3, is ETGVTQSPTHLIKTRGQQVTLRCSSQSGHNTVSWYQQALGQGPQFIFQYYREEENGRGNFPPRFSGLQFPNYSSELNVNALELDDSALYLCASSWGTGGGTDTQYFGPGTRLTVL.

The genes are TRBV15 and TRBJ2-7, with a weak D call TRBD1 (6 bases). Per germline, CDR1 LNHNV and CDR2 YYDKDF (reference sequence). The CDR3 length is 15 residues. V was trimmed by 1 base and J by 7 bases, leaving 17 bases between them. The CDR3 loop reads CATSRVASRGREQYF. In nucleotides, the CDR3 is TGTGCCACCAGCAGAGTTGCGTCCAGGGGCCGGGAGCAGTACTTC. Supplemented by reference TRBV15 and TRBJ2-7, the full variable domain reads DAMVIQNPRYQVTQFGKPVTLSCSQTLNHNVMYWYQQKSSQAPKLLFHYYDKDFNNEADTPDNFQSRRPNTSFCFLDIRSPGLGDTAMYLCATSRVASRGREQYFGPGTRLTVT.

The V call is TRBV7-2, the J call TRBJ1-1; 7 bases are a match to TRBD1. The CDR3 is 15 amino acids. The V gene's germline CDR1 is SGHTA and CDR2 FQGNSA. The V and J ends lost 4 bases and 4 bases, in that order; junction bases with no gene match: 9. The CDR3 region is CASSYSSRQGTEAFF. Written as DNA, the CDR3 is TGTGCCAGCAGCTATAGTTCAAGACAGGGCACTGAAGCTTTCTTT.

Concerning this clone: This may be a read error: a much more frequent sequence differs by one nucleotide. This chain uses TRBV5-1 with TRBJ2-1; 9 bases line up with TRBD2. The CDR3 is made up of 16 amino acids. The germline gives CDR1 SGHRS, CDR2 YFSETQ. CDR3 coding DNA: TGCGCCAGCAGCCCACCAGCGGGAGGTATGGACAATGGGCAGTTCTTC. Amino acids: CASSPPAGGMDNGQFF.

This CDR3 is CASSWGQRNTIYF. DNA for the CDR3: TGTGCCAGCAGCTGGGGACAGAGAAACACCATATATTTT. The chain joins TRBV5-4 to TRBJ1-3, with 7 bases fitting TRBD1. There are 13 residues in the CDR3. V trimming: 3 bases; J trimming: 5 bases; junction bases outside the gene matches: 2. CDR1 and CDR2 from the germline V gene are SGHNT and YYREEE (reference sequence). Together with reference TRBV5-4 and TRBJ1-3, the CDR3 gives the full variable domain: ETGVTQSPTHLIKTRGQQVTLRCSSQSGHNTVSWYQQALGQGPQFIFQYYREEENGRGNFPPRFSGLQFPNYSSELNVNALELDDSALYLCASSWGQRNTIYFGEGSWLTVV.

The rearrangement joins TRBV10-1 to TRBJ2-7; the D is unclear. Trimming removed 2 bases from V and 3 bases from J, with 11 bases in between. Per the germline V gene, CDR1 is WNHNN and CDR2 is SYGVQD (reference sequence). There are 14 residues in the CDR3. CDR3 sequence: CASSEVGNIYEQYF. The CDR3 nucleotides read TGCGCCAGCAGTGAGGTGGGGAACATCTACGAGCAGTACTTC.

This chain uses TRBV18 with TRBJ1-3, with D perhaps matching TRBD1 (5 bases). Germline-derived CDR1 and CDR2 are KGHSH and LQKENI. The CDR3 has 15 residues. V was cut by 6 bases and J by 2 bases, with 14 bases left in between. CDR3 sequence reads: CASSGLGEPGNTIYF. Here the CDR3 DNA reads TGTGCCAGCTCCGGTCTGGGGGAGCCTGGAAACACCATATATTTT.

The chain links TRBV10-3 to TRBJ2-3; tentative D call: TRBD1 (5 bases). V was cut by 6 bases and J by 1 base, with 8 bases left in between. This CDR3 comprises 13 residues. Germline CDR1 and CDR2: ENHRY and SYGVKD. The CDR3 is CAIRGVGTDTQYF. In DNA, the CDR3 is TGTGCCATCAGAGGGGTCGGCACAGATACGCAGTATTTT.

The V and J genes are TRBV6-1 and TRBJ2-5; D may be TRBD1 or TRBD2 (5 bases each). CDR1 is MNHNS and CDR2 is SASEGT in the germline V gene. Trimming cost V 4 bases and J 3 bases, with 12 bases left between them. This CDR3 has 14 amino acids. This CDR3 reads CASSGRDHKETQYF. The CDR3 coding sequence is TGTGCCAGCAGTGGCCGGGACCATAAAGAGACCCAGTACTTC.

The chain combines TRBV11-2 with TRBJ2-7, with 7 bases aligning to TRBD2. This CDR3 region has 17 residues. Germline CDR1 reads SGHAT; CDR2 reads FQNNGV. J gave up 6 bases and V 5 bases, and 19 bases lay outside the gene matches. CDR3 sequence: CASSPGRGRGTPREQYF. CDR3 nucleotides: TGTGCCAGCAGCCCCGGTCGCGGGAGAGGGACCCCTCGCGAGCAGTACTTC.

The chain combines TRBV9 with TRBJ2-2; D remains unclear. The ends were cut back, 0 bases at V and 4 bases at J, with 10 bases in the middle. CDR1 is SGDLS and CDR2 is YYNGEE in the germline V gene. The CDR3 sequence is 15 residues long. CDR3 sequence (DNA): TGTGCCAGCAGCGTAGCACAGCCGAGCACCGGGGAGCTGTTTTTT. It translates to CASSVAQPSTGELFF. The full variable domain, in which reference TRBV9 and TRBJ2-2 provide the parts outside the CDR3, is DSGVTQTPKHLITATGQRVTLRCSPRSGDLSVYWYQQSLDQGLQFLIQYYNGEERAKGNILERFSAQQFPDLHSELNLSSLELGDSALYFCASSVAQPSTGELFFGEGSRLTVL.

The count of this clone is one. The chain combines TRBV6-5 with TRBJ1-1; 9 bases agree with TRBD1. In germline, CDR1 is MNHEY, CDR2 SVGAGI. The CDR3 contains 13 residues. After removal of 6 bases from V and 7 bases from J, the junction contained 6 bases not matched to a gene. The CDR3 spells CASRGDRVNEAFF. CDR3 bases: TGTGCCAGCAGGGGGGACAGGGTAAATGAAGCTTTCTTT.

V gene TRBV2 combines with J gene TRBJ2-1; possibly TRBD2 for D (6 bases). The V gene lost 9 bases and the J gene lost 7 bases, with 25 bases spanning the gap. CDR1 and CDR2 (germline): SNHLY, FYNNEI. The CDR3 is made up of 16 amino acids. The CDR3, as DNA: TGTGCCAGTCCAAGACTGGGCGGGAACACGGGGAATGAGCAGTTCTTC. Protein: CASPRLGGNTGNEQFF.